The T cell receptor (beta chain) under discussion was sequenced for a study of blood T cell repertoires in COVID-19. The overall study: Sites across the United States, Italy and Spain contributed samples from acute and convalescent COVID-19.

The germline CDR1 and CDR2 sequences are KGHSH and LQKENI. There are 15 residues in the CDR3. Trimming took 4 bases from V and 0 from J; bases not matched to a gene: 3. Libraries were prepared by immunoSEQ multiplex PCR; TCRdb keeps only in-frame clonotypes and omits some of them. Among 35,000 to 55,000 clones, about 85% were seen once, and the ten largest hold about 13%. V and J are TRBV18 and TRBJ2-3, with 8 bases identical to TRBD1. This clonotype originated in an older woman in a cohort sampled during active COVID-19. The sample taken for sequencing was peripheral blood. CDR3 residues: CASSLQGASTDTQYF. CDR3 coding DNA: TGTGCCAGCTCACTGCAGGGGGCGAGCACAGATACGCAGTATTTT. The full variable domain, in which reference TRBV18 and TRBJ2-3 provide the parts outside the CDR3, is NAGVMQNPRHLVRRRGQEARLRCSPMKGHSHVYWYRQLPEEGLKFMVYLQKENIIDESGMPKERFSAEFPKEGPSILRIQQVVRGDSAAYFCASSLQGASTDTQYFGPGTRLTVL.